The 8 T cell receptor beta chains given below trace back to one sample, sequenced in a study of blood T cell repertoires in COVID-19. Using immunoSEQ multiplex PCR, the repertoire was profiled, and TCRdb retains in-frame clones only, with some absent. This sample has 350,000 to 450,000 clones; 86% occur once, and the top ten carry around 7.5%. Sequenced material: peripheral blood. Receptors were obtained from a woman aged 60-70 years with COVID-19, enrolled during active disease.

The chain carries TRBV6-5 and TRBJ2-5; TRBD2 matches 10 bases. The CDR3 is 15 residues long. CDR1 is MNHEY, CDR2 SVGAGI, per germline. J was trimmed by 1 base and V by 5 bases; bases with no gene match: 4. CDR3 sequence reads: CASSPSGGSQETQYF. The CDR3, as DNA: TGTGCCAGCAGTCCTAGCGGGGGAAGCCAAGAGACCCAGTACTTC.

The chain recombines TRBV5-1 with TRBJ1-1; weak D call: TRBD1 (6 bases). CDR3 length: 14 amino acids. Per germline, CDR1 SGHRS and CDR2 YFSETQ. V lost 0 bases and J 10 bases, leaving 16 bases between the germline ends. CDR3: CASSLVGTLVGAFF. The CDR3 DNA reads TGCGCCAGCAGCTTGGTTGGGACACTCGTTGGAGCTTTCTTT.

This clone was counted a single time. This rearrangement joins TRBV24-1 to TRBJ2-3; D possibly corresponds to TRBD1 (6 bases). V was shortened by 3 bases and J by 1 base, with 16 bases between the two germline ends. Germline values: CDR1 KGHDR, CDR2 SFDVKD. CDR3 size: 17 residues. This CDR3 reads CATSDLNGGAGTDTQYF. The CDR3 DNA is TGTGCCACCAGTGATCTAAATGGGGGCGCGGGCACAGATACGCAGTATTTT.

This sequence joins TRBV9 and TRBJ2-4; 9 bases fit TRBD1. After removal of 3 bases from V and 1 base from J, the junction contained 2 bases not matched to a gene. The CDR3 has 15 amino acids. Germline loops: CDR1 SGDLS, CDR2 YYNGEE. The CDR3 sequence: CASSAGTGAKNIQYF. The CDR3 DNA reads as TGTGCCAGCAGCGCTGGGACAGGGGCCAAAAACATTCAGTACTTC.

This chain joins TRBV5-6 and TRBJ2-7, with 7 bases that match TRBD2. The CDR3 is 14 amino acids. CDR1 SGHDT and CDR2 YYEEEE come from the germline V gene. With 0 bases clipped from V and 3 bases from J, the junction kept 3 bases outside the gene matches. Here the CDR3 DNA reads TGTGCCAGCAGCTTGGGACTAGCCCTCTACGAGCAGTACTTC. This gives the protein CASSLGLALYEQYF. The full variable domain, its missing parts supplied by reference TRBV5-6 and TRBJ2-7, is DAGVTQSPTHLIKTRGQQVTLRCSPKSGHDTVSWYQQALGQGPQFIFQYYEEEERQRGNFPDRFSGHQFPNYSSELNVNALLLGDSALYLCASSLGLALYEQYFGPGTRLTVT.

This clone was found a few times. The genes are TRBV5-1 and TRBJ1-1; no clear D. Trimming took off 1 base at V and 4 bases at J, with 11 bases between the two ends. The germline gives CDR1 SGHRS, CDR2 YFSETQ. The CDR3 length is 14 residues. The CDR3 here is CASSLNEGGTEAFF. The CDR3, as DNA: TGCGCCAGCAGCTTGAATGAGGGAGGCACTGAAGCTTTCTTT.

The chain joins TRBV6-5 to TRBJ2-5, with TRBD2 identical over 12 bases. Germline CDR1 MNHEY, CDR2 SVGAGI. The CDR3 is 15 residues long. With 6 bases clipped from V and 0 bases from J, the junction kept 2 bases outside the gene matches. The CDR3 loop reads CASRRLAGDQETQYF. The CDR3 DNA sequence: TGTGCCAGCAGGCGACTAGCGGGGGACCAAGAGACCCAGTACTTC.

The J gene is TRBJ2-2, the V gene TRBV5-4; the match to TRBD2 covers 10 bases. Trimming at V came to 2 bases and at J to 0 bases, leaving 4 bases not matched to a gene. Per germline, CDR1 SGHNT and CDR2 YYREEE (reference sequence). The CDR3 sequence is 17 residues long. This CDR3 reads CASSLLSGGANTGELFF. The CDR3, as DNA: TGTGCCAGCAGCTTACTCAGCGGGGGGGCGAACACCGGGGAGCTGTTTTTT.